This paragraph covers one T cell receptor (beta chain) sequence. Its antigen remains unidentified. This entry belongs to a study of response to subunit inactivated influenza vaccine. TCRdb ran MiXCR on the RT-PCR reads and lists one entry per CDR3 protein. The data contain about 530,000 distinct CDR3 sequences, around 11% of them singletons. The CDR3 totals 18 residues. The V and J ends lost 0 bases and 7 bases, in that order; junction bases with no gene match: 14. Germline lookup yields CDR1 MNHNS and CDR2 SASEGT. Study-level findings and limits: Every seasonal influenza vaccination brings in few new T cells, the authors suggested.

This TCR was recovered from a man aged 50 or older who received an inactivated influenza vaccine. The specimen was PBMCs from blood, collected on the day of vaccination. The chain employs TRBV6-1 and TRBJ2-5; 10 bases are shared with TRBD2. CDR3 region: CASSEALGTSAAGGTQYF. Written as DNA, the CDR3 is TGTGCCAGCAGTGAAGCGCTAGGGACTAGCGCAGCCGGGGGGACCCAGTACTTC.